The 14 T cell receptor beta chains listed next were all sequenced from one sample in a study of cytomegalovirus exposure and HLA in healthy donors. A multiplex PCR was run with 60 Vbeta primers and 13 Jbeta primers. Sequencing used immunoSEQ multiplex PCR; TCRdb keeps in-frame clones, though not all of them. The repertoire holds 90,000 to 140,000 clones, approximately 86% seen once, with 6% to 7.5% in the top ten. Sequencing was carried out using PBMCs. The receptors originated from a man aged 18 to 29 in good health and CMV-seronegative.

The rearrangement joins TRBV10-3 to TRBJ2-4; 12 bases agree with TRBD2. Germline V gene data show CDR1 as ENHRY and CDR2 as SYGVKD. The CDR3 is made up of 19 amino acids. Unmatched junction bases numbered 14, after V lost 5 bases and J lost 3 bases. In DNA, the CDR3 is TGTGCCATCAGTCGGACTAGCGGGATTGATGGAGGGGTCAAAAACATTCAGTACTTC. It is translated as CAISRTSGIDGGVKNIQYF.

The rearrangement joins TRBV19 to TRBJ2-7, with 7 bases fitting TRBD1. CDR3 length equals 15 residues. Germline values: CDR1 LNHDA, CDR2 SQIVND (reference sequence). V shed 0 bases and J 4 bases; nucleotides not matched to a gene: 6. This CDR3 reads CASSIDGRGSYEQYF. The DNA for the CDR3 is TGTGCCAGTAGTATAGATGGCAGGGGGTCGTACGAGCAGTACTTC.

Written as DNA, the CDR3 is TGCGCCAGCAGCTTGGCCGGGGGGGTCGCCGGGGAGCTGTTTTTT. The encoded protein is CASSLAGGVAGELFF. The chain has TRBV5-1 and TRBJ2-2, with 8 bases fitting TRBD2. In germline, CDR1 is SGHRS, CDR2 YFSETQ. The ends lost 0 bases at V and 6 bases at J; junction bases unmatched: 4. The CDR3 is made up of 15 amino acids.

The chain links TRBV7-9 to TRBJ2-7, with 15 bases aligning to TRBD2. CDR1 is SEHNR, CDR2 FQNEAQ, per germline (reference sequence). The CDR3 contains 18 residues. J was trimmed by 2 bases and V by 5 bases; bases with no gene match: 10. The CDR3 DNA follows: TGTGCCAGCAGCCCGGGACTAGCGGGAGGCGAATCGACCTACGAGCAGTACTTC. Translation gives CASSPGLAGGESTYEQYF. Drawing the rest from reference TRBV7-9 and TRBJ2-7, the complete variable domain is DTGVSQNPRHKITKRGQNVTFRCDPISEHNRLYWYRQTLGQGPEFLTYFQNEAQLEKSRLLSDRFSAERPKGSFSTLEIQRTEQGDSAMYLCASSPGLAGGESTYEQYFGPGTRLTVT.

The V gene is TRBV5-1, the J gene TRBJ2-7, with D perhaps TRBD1 (5 bases). The CDR3 runs 14 residues. Germline V lookup: CDR1 SGHRS, CDR2 YFSETQ. V was cut by 4 bases and J by 0 bases, with 11 bases left in between. The CDR3 spells CASSVQDISYEQYF. CDR3 in DNA: TGCGCCAGCAGCGTACAGGACATCTCCTACGAGCAGTACTTC.

The V gene is TRBV9, the J gene TRBJ2-7, with D tentatively TRBD2 (6 bases). Germline CDR1 reads SGDLS; CDR2 reads YYNGEE. Trimming stripped 2 bases from V and 3 bases from J, with 15 bases between. The CDR3 length is 15 residues. CDR3 nucleotides: TGTGCCAGCAGCGTCCAGGCGGGACCCCTCTACGAGCAGTACTTC. Its translation is CASSVQAGPLYEQYF.

The chain employs TRBV11-2 and TRBJ2-1; 10 bases align to TRBD2. CDR1 is SGHAT, CDR2 FQNNGV, per germline. V gave up 2 bases and J gave up 8 bases; unmatched junction bases: 6. The CDR3 extends over 15 amino acids. The DNA for the CDR3 is TGTGCCAGCAGCTTAACTAGCGGGACGTTTTATGAGCAGTTCTTC. The encoded protein is CASSLTSGTFYEQFF. Based on the CDR3 plus reference TRBV11-2 and TRBJ2-1, the full variable domain is EAGVAQSPRYKIIEKRQSVAFWCNPISGHATLYWYQQILGQGPKLLIQFQNNGVVDDSQLPKDRFSAERLKGVDSTLKIQPAKLEDSAVYLCASSLTSGTFYEQFFGPGTRLTVL.

This clone was detected a few times. The J gene is TRBJ1-1, the V gene TRBV6-6; 8 bases agree with TRBD1. This CDR3 is built from 13 residues. The germline V gene has CDR1 MNHNY and CDR2 SVGAGI (reference sequence). The V gene end was trimmed by 0 bases and the J gene end by 10 bases; junction bases not matched to a gene: 4. The CDR3 is CASSYSLDRGAFF. CDR3 nucleotides: TGTGCCAGCAGTTACTCTCTTGACAGGGGAGCTTTCTTT.

CDR3 amino acids: CASSLQGTAGNTIYF. CDR3 nucleotides: TGTGCCAGCAGCTTACAGGGTACGGCTGGAAACACCATATATTTT. The genes are TRBV7-9 and TRBJ1-3; tentative D call: TRBD1 (5 bases). From germline, CDR1 is SEHNR and CDR2 FQNEAQ (reference sequence). The V end lost 2 bases, the J end lost 2 bases, and 10 bases lay between the germline ends. This CDR3 region has 15 residues.

This rearrangement joins TRBV9 to TRBJ2-3; a possible D gene is TRBD1 (5 bases). This CDR3 has 15 amino acids. The germline CDR1 and CDR2 sequences are SGDLS and YYNGEE. Between the trimmed V and J ends, which lost 0 bases and 5 bases, there was a span of 13 bases. CDR3 protein: CASSVVAHQGDTQYF. DNA of the CDR3: TGTGCCAGCAGCGTAGTGGCCCATCAGGGAGATACGCAGTATTTT.

The chain has TRBV7-6 and TRBJ1-5; TRBD1 matches at 8 bases. This CDR3 region has 14 residues. V gave up 5 bases and J gave up 2 bases; unmatched junction bases: 2. The germline V gene has CDR1 SGHVS and CDR2 FNYEAQ. The CDR3 sequence: CASSPTGGNQPQHF. The CDR3 nucleotides are TGTGCCAGCAGCCCGACAGGGGGCAATCAGCCCCAGCATTTT.

CDR3 amino acids: CASSPRATGGNTEAFF. The CDR3 region has the DNA TGTGCCAGCAGCCCGAGGGCTACCGGGGGGAACACTGAAGCTTTCTTT. The gene calls are TRBV5-4 and TRBJ1-1; D may be TRBD1 (5 bases). Trimming pared 4 bases from V and 1 base from J, leaving 17 bases between. Germline V gene sequence: CDR1 SGHNT, CDR2 YYREEE (reference sequence). The CDR3 sequence is 16 residues long.

The chain uses TRBV6-6 and TRBJ1-1; D not certain. Germline V gene lookup returns CDR1 MNHNY and CDR2 SVGAGI (reference sequence). The CDR3 sequence is 12 residues long. Between the trimmed V and J ends, which lost 3 bases and 5 bases, there was a span of 7 bases. The CDR3 loop is CASSYPSTEAFF. The CDR3 coding sequence is TGTGCCAGCAGTTATCCCTCTACTGAAGCTTTCTTT.

The chain recombines TRBV15 with TRBJ2-1, with no clear D. This CDR3 comprises 15 residues. The germline CDR1 and CDR2 sequences are LNHNV and YYDKDF (reference sequence). Trimming removed 4 bases from V and 0 bases from J, with 10 bases in between. In DNA form, the CDR3 reads TGTGCCACCAGCATCAACCCGAGCTCCTACAATGAGCAGTTCTTC. Protein sequence: CATSINPSSYNEQFF.